This passage covers 7 T cell receptor beta chains from one sample sequenced in a study of cytomegalovirus exposure and HLA in healthy donors. The PCR employed 60 Vbeta primers together with 13 Jbeta primers. Method: immunoSEQ multiplex PCR; TCRdb's copy keeps in-frame clones and lacks some. The sample consists of 100,000 to 150,000 clones, about 80% of them appearing once. The sequenced material came from PBMCs. The receptors were gathered from a male donor in good health and CMV-seronegative.

Concerning this clone: One junction end does not reproduce the germline sequence, and a read error may be involved. The chain couples TRBV5-6 to TRBJ2-6; D not certain. The CDR3 totals 14 residues. Germline-derived CDR1 and CDR2 are SGHDT and YYEEEE. CDR3 residues: CASSQLTSANGLTF. CDR3 coding DNA: TGTGCCAGCAGCCAGCTGACAAGTGCCAACGGCCTGACTTTC. Full variable domain (remainder filled in from reference TRBV5-6 and TRBJ2-6): DAGVTQSPTHLIKTRGQQVTLRCSPKSGHDTVSWYQQALGQGPQFIFQYYEEEERQRGNFPDRFSGHQFPNYSSELNVNALLLGDSALYLCASSQLTSANGLTFGAGSRLTVL.

This clone was picked up one time. This chain joins TRBV4-3 and TRBJ1-1; D call uncertain. This CDR3 spans 14 amino acids. Germline V CDR1 and CDR2: LGHNA, YSLEER. V dropped 0 bases and J dropped 6 bases, with 11 bases sitting between them. The CDR3 nucleotides read TGCGCCAGCAGCCAAGACAGGAGGATGCCTGAAGCTTTCTTT. Its protein product is CASSQDRRMPEAFF.

This clone was picked up a small number of times. The CDR3 nucleotides read TGTGCCAGCGGGACTTACACAGATACGCAGTATTTT. Translation: CASGTYTDTQYF. This sequence joins TRBV7-6 and TRBJ2-3; TRBD2 is a possible D gene (6 bases). Per the germline V gene, CDR1 is SGHVS and CDR2 is FNYEAQ. Trimming shortened V by 8 bases and J by 2 bases, and 8 bases separated the two germline ends. CDR3 length: 12 residues.

J is TRBJ1-1 and V is TRBV30; a weak D match, TRBD1 (5 bases). With 5 bases removed from V and 1 base from J, the gap between germline ends came to 11 bases. The CDR3 spans 13 residues. The germline V gene has CDR1 GTSNPN and CDR2 SVGIG (reference sequence). The CDR3 DNA reads TGTGCCTGGGCCGCTCAGGGGAACACTGAAGCTTTCTTT. Protein product: CAWAAQGNTEAFF.

The chain links TRBV19 to TRBJ2-7, with D tentatively TRBD1 (5 bases). Germline V CDR1 and CDR2: LNHDA, SQIVND (reference sequence). V lost 5 bases, J lost 2 bases, and 19 bases lay in between. The CDR3 extends over 16 amino acids. CDR3 loop: CASSPRALLPTYEQYF. The CDR3 coding sequence is TGTGCCAGTAGTCCCAGGGCCCTCTTACCGACCTACGAGCAGTACTTC.

In DNA form, the CDR3 reads TGTGCCAGCAGTTTGACAGAATATAATTCACCCCTCCACTTT. This gives the protein CASSLTEYNSPLHF. The V gene is TRBV27, the J gene TRBJ1-6; D perhaps matches TRBD1 (5 bases). V was pared by 3 bases and J by 4 bases, with 7 bases between. Germline V gene lookup returns CDR1 MNHEY and CDR2 SMNVEV (reference sequence). The CDR3 spans 14 residues.

The chain recombines TRBV25-1 with TRBJ2-1; 7 nucleotides match TRBD2. The CDR3 has 14 amino acids. Losses at the gene ends were 7 bases for V and 3 bases for J; bases not matched to a gene: 6. The V gene's germline CDR1 is MGHDK and CDR2 SYGVNS. The CDR3 nucleotides are TGTGCCAGCACCCCCGGGGGGAACTACAATGAGCAGTTCTTC. This translates into CASTPGGNYNEQFF.